The rows below give T cell receptor beta chains drawn from one sample of a study of beta chain features in type 1 diabetes. This table comes from immunoSEQ multiplex PCR, and its TCRdb copy is limited to in-frame clones, with some not included. The table records about 360,000 clones, roughly 12% of them present only once. Sequencing was performed on naive CD4+ T cells from blood. The receptors stem from a man aged 18 to 35 in good health. Both conserved end residues are part of each CDR3. The order of the fields is J gene, D gene, V gene, CDR3 protein. A D gene is named only where the DNA matches it firmly.

j_call: TRBJ2-2
d_call: NA
v_call: TRBV19
cdr3_aa: CASSILQAYTGELFF

j_call: TRBJ2-1
d_call: NA
v_call: TRBV15
cdr3_aa: CATSRAGRNDNEQFF

j_call: TRBJ1-2
d_call: TRBD1
v_call: TRBV7-3
cdr3_aa: CASSPGPGQERLYGYTF

j_call: TRBJ2-1
d_call: TRBD2
v_call: TRBV5-4
cdr3_aa: CASSLDTSGRNEQFF

j_call: TRBJ2-7
d_call: NA
v_call: TRBV30
cdr3_aa: CASYGTTNEQYF

j_call: TRBJ2-3
d_call: TRBD1
v_call: TRBV11-3
cdr3_aa: CASSLGTGGPDTQYF

j_call: TRBJ2-3
d_call: NA
v_call: TRBV2
cdr3_aa: CASSEASTVDTQYF

j_call: TRBJ2-1
d_call: TRBD2
v_call: TRBV30
cdr3_aa: CAWSRLAGIRNEQFF

j_call: TRBJ1-1
d_call: TRBD1
v_call: TRBV12-5
cdr3_aa: CASGLTRTGVRTEAFF

j_call: TRBJ1-1
d_call: NA
v_call: TRBV5-4
cdr3_aa: CASRPTRGSDTEAFF

j_call: TRBJ2-7
d_call: TRBD2
v_call: TRBV7-3
cdr3_aa: CASSLSGGSSYEQYF

j_call: TRBJ1-1
d_call: NA
v_call: TRBV2
cdr3_aa: CASSDTENTEAFF

j_call: TRBJ1-1
d_call: NA
v_call: TRBV4-2
cdr3_aa: CASSQVLAGRSGTEAFF

j_call: TRBJ1-5
d_call: TRBD1
v_call: TRBV9
cdr3_aa: CASSVNSGTDQPQHF

j_call: TRBJ1-5
d_call: NA
v_call: TRBV29-1
cdr3_aa: CSVGLSNQPQHF

j_call: TRBJ2-7
d_call: TRBD1
v_call: TRBV7-6
cdr3_aa: CASSSYRDRDARNEQYF

j_call: TRBJ2-7
d_call: NA
v_call: TRBV7-2
cdr3_aa: CASSPRQIEQYF

j_call: TRBJ1-4
d_call: TRBD1
v_call: TRBV30
cdr3_aa: CAWAGDRLNEKLFF

j_call: TRBJ1-5
d_call: NA
v_call: TRBV9
cdr3_aa: CASSVGVAGNQPQHF

j_call: TRBJ2-1
d_call: NA
v_call: TRBV30
cdr3_aa: CAWSLAGNNEQFF

j_call: TRBJ2-3
d_call: TRBD1
v_call: TRBV6-6
cdr3_aa: CASSYLGTGSADTQYF

j_call: TRBJ2-1
d_call: TRBD2
v_call: TRBV4-2
cdr3_aa: CASSQDKPGLSKPYNEQFF

j_call: TRBJ1-1
d_call: TRBD1
v_call: TRBV7-3
cdr3_aa: CASSATGANTEAFF

j_call: TRBJ2-7
d_call: NA
v_call: TRBV5-7
cdr3_aa: CASSLRLDRSSYEQYF

j_call: TRBJ2-4
d_call: NA
v_call: TRBV11-2
cdr3_aa: CASSLDAGKNIQYF

j_call: TRBJ2-6
d_call: NA
v_call: TRBV7-8
cdr3_aa: CASSKYGANVLTF

j_call: TRBJ2-1
d_call: NA
v_call: TRBV25-1
cdr3_aa: CASSSRGFFNEQFF

j_call: TRBJ2-1
d_call: TRBD1
v_call: TRBV29-1
cdr3_aa: CSVGGQGDYNEQFF

j_call: TRBJ2-2
d_call: TRBD2
v_call: TRBV7-2
cdr3_aa: CASSLVAGGAGELFF